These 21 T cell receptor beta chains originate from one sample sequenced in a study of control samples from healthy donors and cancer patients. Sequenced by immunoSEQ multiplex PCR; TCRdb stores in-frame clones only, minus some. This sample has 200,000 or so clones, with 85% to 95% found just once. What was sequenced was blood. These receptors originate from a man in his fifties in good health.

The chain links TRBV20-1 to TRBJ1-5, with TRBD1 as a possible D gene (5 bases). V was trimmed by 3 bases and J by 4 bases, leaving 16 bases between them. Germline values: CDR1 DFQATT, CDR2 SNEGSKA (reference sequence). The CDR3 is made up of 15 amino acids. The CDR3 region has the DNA TGCAGTGCTAGTGGGGCCTCTTCAACTAATCAGCCCCAGCATTTT. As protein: CSASGASSTNQPQHF.

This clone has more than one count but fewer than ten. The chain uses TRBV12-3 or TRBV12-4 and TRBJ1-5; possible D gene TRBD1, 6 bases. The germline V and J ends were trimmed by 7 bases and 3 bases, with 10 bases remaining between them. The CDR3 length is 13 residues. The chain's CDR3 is CASNRDINQPQHF. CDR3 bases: TGTGCCAGCAACAGGGATATCAATCAGCCCCAGCATTTT.

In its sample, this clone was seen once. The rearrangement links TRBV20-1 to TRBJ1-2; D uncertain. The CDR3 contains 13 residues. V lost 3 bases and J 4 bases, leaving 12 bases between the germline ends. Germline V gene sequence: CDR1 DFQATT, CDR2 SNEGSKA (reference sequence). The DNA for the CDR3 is TGCAGTGCTAGTTTTCGTCGGGGCTATGGCTACACCTTC. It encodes CSASFRRGYGYTF.

The CDR3: CASKASETQYF. CDR3 nucleotide sequence: TGCGCCAGCAAGGCCTCGGAGACCCAGTACTTC. The chain couples TRBV5-1 to TRBJ2-5; D uncertain. The CDR3 is made up of 11 amino acids. V was cut by 6 bases and J by 5 bases, with 8 bases left in between. CDR1 SGHRS and CDR2 YFSETQ come from the germline V gene.

The CDR3 DNA sequence: TGTGCCAGCTCACCAGACATGTCTAATGAAAAACTGTTTTTT. This codes for CASSPDMSNEKLFF. The chain has TRBV18 and TRBJ1-4, with D uncertain. Trimming pared 2 bases from V and 3 bases from J, leaving 7 bases between. The CDR3 length is 14 residues. CDR1 KGHSH and CDR2 LQKENI come from the germline V gene.

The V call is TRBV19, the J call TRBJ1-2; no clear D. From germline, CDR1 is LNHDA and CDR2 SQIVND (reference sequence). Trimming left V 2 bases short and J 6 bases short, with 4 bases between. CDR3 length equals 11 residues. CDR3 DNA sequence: TGTGCCAGTAGTATATTGGATGGCTACACCTTC. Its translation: CASSILDGYTF.

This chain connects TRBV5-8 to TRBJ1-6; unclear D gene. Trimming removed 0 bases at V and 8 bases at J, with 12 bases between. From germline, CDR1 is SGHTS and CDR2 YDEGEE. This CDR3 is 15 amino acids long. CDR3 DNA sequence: TGTGCCAGCAGCTTGGTTCTCCCAGGATATTCACCCCTCCACTTT. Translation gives CASSLVLPGYSPLHF.

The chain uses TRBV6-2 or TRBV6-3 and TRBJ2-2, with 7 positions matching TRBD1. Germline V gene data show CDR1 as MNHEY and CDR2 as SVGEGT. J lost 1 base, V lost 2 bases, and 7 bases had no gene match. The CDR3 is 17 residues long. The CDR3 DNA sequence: TGTGCCAGCAGTTACGGATTGACAGGGCAGAACACCGGGGAGCTGTTTTTT. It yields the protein CASSYGLTGQNTGELFF.

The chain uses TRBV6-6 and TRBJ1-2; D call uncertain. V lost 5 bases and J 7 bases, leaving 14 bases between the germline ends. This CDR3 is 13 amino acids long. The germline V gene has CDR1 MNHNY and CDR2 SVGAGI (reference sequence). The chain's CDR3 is CASSPSRESGYTF. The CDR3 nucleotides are TGTGCCAGCAGTCCTTCCCGGGAAAGTGGCTACACCTTC.

The DNA for the CDR3 is TGTGCCAGCAGCCAAGAGAGAGTACGTGGCTACACCTTC. Protein: CASSQERVRGYTF. The J gene is TRBJ1-2, the V gene TRBV3-1 (or the pseudogene TRBV3-2); D is ambiguous. From germline, CDR1 is LGHDT and CDR2 YNNKEL (reference sequence). CDR3 length: 13 residues. Between the trimmed V and J ends, which lost 0 bases and 7 bases, there was a span of 9 bases.

The CDR3 loop is CASSAGSSYNEQFF. The CDR3 nucleotides are TGTGCCAGCAGTGCAGGGAGCTCCTACAATGAGCAGTTCTTC. The J gene is TRBJ2-1, the V gene TRBV2; either TRBD1 or TRBD2 may fit D (5 bases each). Per the germline V gene, CDR1 is SNHLY and CDR2 is FYNNEI. V shed 4 bases and J shed 0 bases, with 7 bases lying between them. This CDR3 is 14 amino acids long.

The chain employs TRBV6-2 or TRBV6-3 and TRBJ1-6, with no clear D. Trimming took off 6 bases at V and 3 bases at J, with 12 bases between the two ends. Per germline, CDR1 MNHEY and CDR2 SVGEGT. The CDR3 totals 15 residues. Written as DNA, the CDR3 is TGTGCCAGCAGCCCCCTGGAGTTCTATAATTCACCCCTCCACTTT. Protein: CASSPLEFYNSPLHF.

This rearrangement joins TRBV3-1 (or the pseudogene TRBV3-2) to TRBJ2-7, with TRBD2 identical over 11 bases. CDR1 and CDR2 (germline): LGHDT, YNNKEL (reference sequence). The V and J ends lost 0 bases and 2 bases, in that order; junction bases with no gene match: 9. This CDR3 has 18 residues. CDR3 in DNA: TGTGCCAGCAGCCAAGATCCCCCACCGGGACTAGCGGCCTACGAGCAGTACTTC. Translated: CASSQDPPPGLAAYEQYF.

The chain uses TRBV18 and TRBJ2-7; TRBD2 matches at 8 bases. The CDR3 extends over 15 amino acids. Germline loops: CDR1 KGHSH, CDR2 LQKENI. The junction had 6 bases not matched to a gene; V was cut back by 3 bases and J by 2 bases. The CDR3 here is CASSPAGGGTYEQYF. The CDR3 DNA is TGTGCCAGCTCACCCGCAGGCGGGGGGACCTACGAGCAGTACTTC.

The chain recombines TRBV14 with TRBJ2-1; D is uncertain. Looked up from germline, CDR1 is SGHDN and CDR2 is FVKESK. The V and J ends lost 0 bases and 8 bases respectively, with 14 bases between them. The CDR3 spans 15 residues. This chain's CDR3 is CASSQDNRASHEQFF. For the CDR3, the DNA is TGTGCCAGCAGCCAAGATAACCGGGCCTCTCATGAGCAGTTCTTC.

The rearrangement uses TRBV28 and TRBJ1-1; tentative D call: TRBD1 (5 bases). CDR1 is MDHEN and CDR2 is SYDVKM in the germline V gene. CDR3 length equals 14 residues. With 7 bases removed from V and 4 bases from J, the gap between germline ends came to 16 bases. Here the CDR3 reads CASKLRGAFTEAFF. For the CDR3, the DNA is TGTGCCAGCAAATTGAGAGGGGCCTTCACTGAAGCTTTCTTT.

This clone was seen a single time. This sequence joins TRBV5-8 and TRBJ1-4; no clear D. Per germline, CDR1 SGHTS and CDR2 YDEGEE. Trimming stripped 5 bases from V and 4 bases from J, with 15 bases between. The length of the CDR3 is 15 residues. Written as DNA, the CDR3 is TGTGCCAGCAGACCCCGGACGTCTGGTAATGAAAAACTGTTTTTT. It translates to CASRPRTSGNEKLFF.

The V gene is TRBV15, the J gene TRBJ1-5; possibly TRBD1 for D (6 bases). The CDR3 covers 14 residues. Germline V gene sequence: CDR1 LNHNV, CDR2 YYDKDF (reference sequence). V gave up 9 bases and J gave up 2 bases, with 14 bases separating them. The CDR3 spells CATGGQGGNQPQHF. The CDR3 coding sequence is TGTGCCACTGGGGGGCAGGGCGGCAATCAGCCCCAGCATTTT. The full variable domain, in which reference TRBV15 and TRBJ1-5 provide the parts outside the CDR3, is DAMVIQNPRYQVTQFGKPVTLSCSQTLNHNVMYWYQQKSSQAPKLLFHYYDKDFNNEADTPDNFQSRRPNTSFCFLDIRSPGLGDTAMYLCATGGQGGNQPQHFGDGTRLSIL.

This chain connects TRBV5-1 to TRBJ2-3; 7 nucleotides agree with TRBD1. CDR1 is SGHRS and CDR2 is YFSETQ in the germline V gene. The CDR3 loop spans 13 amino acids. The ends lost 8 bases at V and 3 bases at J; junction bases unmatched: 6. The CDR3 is CASQRGQTDTQYF. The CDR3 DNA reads TGCGCCAGTCAAAGGGGGCAAACAGATACGCAGTATTTT. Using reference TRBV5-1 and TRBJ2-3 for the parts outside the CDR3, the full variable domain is KAGVTQTPRYLIKTRGQQVTLSCSPISGHRSVSWYQQTPGQGLQFLFEYFSETQRNKGNFPGRFSGRQFSNSRSEMNVSTLELGDSALYLCASQRGQTDTQYFGPGTRLTVL.

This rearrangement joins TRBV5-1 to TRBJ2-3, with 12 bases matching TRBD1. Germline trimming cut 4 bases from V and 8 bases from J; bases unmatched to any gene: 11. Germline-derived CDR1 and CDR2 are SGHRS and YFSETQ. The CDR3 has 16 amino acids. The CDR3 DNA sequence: TGCGCCAGCAGCCAGCCCGGGACAGGGGGCCGTGGTACGCAGTATTTT. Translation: CASSQPGTGGRGTQYF.

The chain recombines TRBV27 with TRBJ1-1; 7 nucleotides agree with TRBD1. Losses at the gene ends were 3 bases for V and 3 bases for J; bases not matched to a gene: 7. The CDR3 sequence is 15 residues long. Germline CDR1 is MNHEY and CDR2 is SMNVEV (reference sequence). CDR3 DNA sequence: TGTGCCAGCAGTTTTCGGCCCAGGGGGGACACTGAAGCTTTCTTT. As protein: CASSFRPRGDTEAFF.